What follows is one TCR beta chain and its context. The sample comes from a study of T-cell memory formation after mild COVID-19. One entry per CDR3 protein, called by TCRdb with MiXCR from the 5' RACE reads. The sample lists around 130,000 distinct CDR3 sequences; about 14% were seen once. The CDR3 contains 14 residues. The germline CDR1 and CDR2 sequences are MNHEY and SVGEGT. The V and J ends lost 2 bases and 2 bases respectively, with 8 bases between them. This TCR came from an adult woman who had mild COVID-19 (a few samples of this study predate the infection). Cell type and time point are not known. The chain is built from TRBV6-2 or TRBV6-3 and TRBJ2-3; D remains ambiguous. The material sequenced was PBMCs or a T cell subset sorted from them (not recorded which). The CDR3 reads CASSYGRPTDTQYF. The CDR3 region has the DNA TGTGCCAGCAGTTACGGAAGACCCACAGATACGCAGTATTTT.